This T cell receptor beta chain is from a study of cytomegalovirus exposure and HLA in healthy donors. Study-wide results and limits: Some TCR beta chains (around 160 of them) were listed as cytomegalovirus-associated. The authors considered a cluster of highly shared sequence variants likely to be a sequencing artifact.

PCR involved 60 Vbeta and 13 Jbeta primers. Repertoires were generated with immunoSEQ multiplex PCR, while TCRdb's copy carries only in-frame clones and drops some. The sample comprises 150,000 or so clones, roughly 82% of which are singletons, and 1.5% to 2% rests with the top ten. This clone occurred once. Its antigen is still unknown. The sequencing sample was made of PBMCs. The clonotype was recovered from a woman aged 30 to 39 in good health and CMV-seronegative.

DNA of the CDR3: TGTGCCAGCAGCACTGACAGGGTTAATTCACCCCTCCACTTT. This sequence encodes CASSTDRVNSPLHF. The genes are TRBV11-1 and TRBJ1-6; TRBD1 matches at 7 bases. Losses at the gene ends were 5 bases for V and 6 bases for J; bases not matched to a gene: 4. CDR1 SGHAT and CDR2 FQDESV come from the germline V gene (reference sequence). The CDR3 is 14 residues long.